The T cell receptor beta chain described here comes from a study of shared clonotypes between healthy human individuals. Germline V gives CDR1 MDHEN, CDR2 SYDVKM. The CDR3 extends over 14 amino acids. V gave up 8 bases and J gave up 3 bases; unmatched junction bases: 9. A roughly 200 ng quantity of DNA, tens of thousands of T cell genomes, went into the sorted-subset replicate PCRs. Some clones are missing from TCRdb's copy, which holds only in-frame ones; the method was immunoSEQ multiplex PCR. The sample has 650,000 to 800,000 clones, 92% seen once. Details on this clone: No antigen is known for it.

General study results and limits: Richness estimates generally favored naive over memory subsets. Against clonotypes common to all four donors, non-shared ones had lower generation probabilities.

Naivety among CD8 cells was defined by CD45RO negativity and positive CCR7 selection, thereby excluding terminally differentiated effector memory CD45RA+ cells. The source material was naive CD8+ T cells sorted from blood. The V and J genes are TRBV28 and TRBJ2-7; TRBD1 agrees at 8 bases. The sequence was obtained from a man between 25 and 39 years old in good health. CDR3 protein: CASLPDRVNYEQYF. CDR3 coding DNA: TGTGCCAGCCTCCCGGACAGGGTTAACTACGAGCAGTACTTC.